The present entry profiles one TCR beta chain with its context. The clone's antigen remains unknown. It has no much larger one-base neighbor in the sample; base qualities were not kept. The data were obtained in a study of blood T cell repertoires in COVID-19 (dated by TCRdb to 2020 to 2021). Regarding the study in general: Collaborator samples came from the United States, Italy and Spain and covered acute and convalescent phases of COVID-19. The material from the prospective study consisted of cDNA or gDNA derived from T cells, B-cell-depleted T cells, or PBMCs. Deeply sampled blood TCRbeta repertoires from subjects exposed to, actively infected with, or recovered from COVID-19 were included in the dataset. The repertoires were released in a freely available public database intended as a resource for research on the immune response to SARS-CoV-2. The samples were drawn from two sources: the first 160 participants of the ongoing ImmuneRACE study, and 950 to 1,500 subjects contributed by 6 global collaborators. Nearly every sample came with metadata listing a de-identified subject ID, COVID-19 status, age in years and sex. HLA class I and class II types, where available, came from metadata supplied by the sample provider rather than from assay-based typing. Overall results and qualifications from the work: The amount of clinical and demographic metadata varied by source and participant and was provided uncurated.

CDR1 and CDR2 were assigned from the germline V gene as SGHTA and FQGTGA. V trim: 2 bases; J trim: 6 bases; unmatched bases: 11. From the cysteine up to the phenylalanine, the CDR3 has a length of 16 residues. Kept here is only the CDR3 DNA, which spans 48 bases and is read in frame from base 1. In Seattle, one collaborating source enrolled patients while the infection was active and tracked those patients longitudinally over the course of disease. Whole blood was collected in K2EDTA tubes by collaborating institutions according to the institutions' own protocols. For TCRbeta analysis, collaborators shipped samples in one of three forms: frozen whole blood, isolated PBMCs, or DNA extracted from either of those sample types. The immunoSEQ Assay, a bias-controlled multiplex PCR, was used to amplify TCRbeta CDR3 regions from genomic DNA. Regarding the original processing steps: The number of nucleated cells in each sample was estimated by amplification of reference gene primers within the assay. Sequence reads were collapsed and filtered to measure the absolute abundance of every unique TCRbeta CDR3 rearrangement. For each sample, productive Simpson clonality was calculated as the square root of Simpson's diversity index over productive rearrangements. TCRdb re-hosts the immuneACCESS table, in-frame sequences only. Its copies lack some clones; in the studies checked, an unresolved V gene accounts for under half of them, and the cause for the rest is not known. V, J and clone size are those of that table, while D and trimming were read from the DNA. The sample has some 270,000 clones on record, about 83% of them singletons. The leading ten clones occupy about 6% of the sample.

The sample was peripheral blood. This clonotype was obtained from an elderly woman with COVID-19, enrolled during active disease. The receptor chain draws on TRBV7-3 and TRBJ2-7, with 9 middle bases fitting TRBD2. The encoded CDR3 is CASSLEEVAGAGEQYF. The DNA reads TGTGCCAGCAGCTTAGAGGAGGTAGCGGGGGCAGGCGAGCAGTACTTC. Beyond the CDR3, the reference TRBV7-3 and TRBJ2-7 genes provide the residues; the full variable domain reads: GAGVSQTPSNKVTEKGKYVELRCDPISGHTALYWYRQSLGQGPEFLIYFQGTGAADDSGLPNDRFFAVRPEGSVSTLKIQRTERGDSAVYLCASSLEEVAGAGEQYFGPGTRLTVT.